These 20 T cell receptor beta chains came from one sample sequenced in a study of blood T cell repertoires in COVID-19. The protocol was immunoSEQ multiplex PCR, while the TCRdb copy is restricted to in-frame clones and leaves out a portion. The sample yields 100,000 to 150,000 clones, 71% seen once. The sample consisted of peripheral blood. These receptor sequences come from a human donor with acute or convalescent COVID-19. The donor label of this sample is uncertain.

This clone was seen only a few times. J is TRBJ1-5 and V is TRBV19; 8 nucleotides agree with TRBD1. Germline V gives CDR1 LNHDA, CDR2 SQIVND (reference sequence). The CDR3 has 17 residues. J gave up 4 bases and V 5 bases, and 13 bases lay outside the gene matches. The CDR3 coding sequence is TGTGCCAGTAGTCCCCAGAGCCGGGACAGGAGGAATCAGCCCCAGCATTTT. This codes for CASSPQSRDRRNQPQHF.

The CDR3 bases are TGCGCCAGCAGAGGGACAGCGAACACTGAAGCTTTCTTT. Its translation is CASRGTANTEAFF. The rearrangement joins TRBV5-1 to TRBJ1-1; 7 nucleotides align to TRBD1. CDR1 SGHRS and CDR2 YFSETQ come from the germline V gene. V dropped 5 bases and J dropped 1; count of bases not matched to a gene: 2. This CDR3 region has 13 residues. The full variable domain, in which reference TRBV5-1 and TRBJ1-1 provide the parts outside the CDR3, is KAGVTQTPRYLIKTRGQQVTLSCSPISGHRSVSWYQQTPGQGLQFLFEYFSETQRNKGNFPGRFSGRQFSNSRSEMNVSTLELGDSALYLCASRGTANTEAFFGQGTRLTVV.

The chain joins TRBV2 to TRBJ1-2; 10 bases are a match to TRBD1. Germline V CDR1 and CDR2: SNHLY, FYNNEI. Germline trimming cut 5 bases from V and 8 bases from J; bases unmatched to any gene: 5. This CDR3 has 13 residues. DNA of the CDR3: TGTGCCAGCAGTTCGGACAGGGGGGGCGGCTACACCTTC. Translating gives CASSSDRGGGYTF.

The chain employs TRBV11-3 and TRBJ1-1, with D perhaps matching TRBD1 (6 bases). With 5 bases removed from V and 4 bases from J, the gap between germline ends came to 26 bases. CDR3 length: 18 residues. Germline V gives CDR1 SGHNT, CDR2 YENEEA. CDR3 region: CASSLKLARRQGITEAFF. For the CDR3, the DNA is TGTGCCAGCAGCCTAAAATTGGCGAGGAGGCAGGGGATCACTGAAGCTTTCTTT.

There are a few counts of this clone. The CDR3 sequence is CASSPVFYEQYF. Here the CDR3 DNA reads TGTGCCAGCAGCCCCGTCTTTTACGAGCAGTACTTC. This chain links TRBV7-2 with TRBJ2-7; D uncertain. Germline V gives CDR1 SGHTA, CDR2 FQGNSA. CDR3 length: 12 residues. With 5 bases removed from V and 4 bases from J, the gap between germline ends came to 9 bases.

The sample holds one count of this clone. The chain combines TRBV4-2 with TRBJ2-1; 7 bases are a match to TRBD1. Trimming cost V 4 bases and J 2 bases; bases outside gene matches: 8. The CDR3 totals 16 residues. CDR1 and CDR2 (germline): LGHNA, YNFKEQ. CDR3 nucleotides: TGTGCCAGCAGCCCGGGTGGTCAGGGGGCCTACAATGAGCAGTTCTTC. It codes for CASSPGGQGAYNEQFF.

The gene calls are TRBV7-2 and TRBJ1-2; 8 bases map to TRBD1. V trimming: 5 bases; J trimming: 0 bases; junction bases outside the gene matches: 5. Germline assignment: CDR1 SGHTA and CDR2 FQGNSA. This CDR3 has 15 amino acids. Here the CDR3 DNA reads TGTGCCAGCAGCGGGCGGACAGGGACTAACTATGGCTACACCTTC. This translates into CASSGRTGTNYGYTF.

V is TRBV5-1 and J is TRBJ2-1, with D perhaps matching TRBD1 (5 bases). Germline values: CDR1 SGHRS, CDR2 YFSETQ. V lost 0 bases and J lost 9, with 10 bases in between. The CDR3 totals 13 residues. The CDR3 DNA is TGCGCCAGCAGCTTGGAGGGGCTAGGTGAGCAGTTCTTC. It specifies CASSLEGLGEQFF. Filled out from reference TRBV5-1 and TRBJ2-1, the complete variable domain reads KAGVTQTPRYLIKTRGQQVTLSCSPISGHRSVSWYQQTPGQGLQFLFEYFSETQRNKGNFPGRFSGRQFSNSRSEMNVSTLELGDSALYLCASSLEGLGEQFFGPGTRLTVL.

The rearrangement joins TRBV18 to TRBJ1-2, with a weak D call TRBD1 (6 bases). The germline V gene encodes CDR1 KGHSH and CDR2 LQKENI. The CDR3 has 17 residues. The ends were cut back, 4 bases at V and 0 bases at J, with 18 bases in the middle. Here the CDR3 reads CASSRWDGTQTNYGYTF. As DNA, the CDR3 is TGTGCCAGCTCACGCTGGGATGGGACACAGACTAACTATGGCTACACCTTC.

This clone showed up many times. V usage is TRBV10-3 and J usage is TRBJ1-6; 8 nucleotides match TRBD1. The CDR3 is 16 residues long. The germline V gene has CDR1 ENHRY and CDR2 SYGVKD. Losses at the gene ends were 0 bases for V and 10 bases for J; bases not matched to a gene: 8. CDR3 sequence: CAISESIGTGPSPLHF. CDR3 DNA sequence: TGTGCCATCAGTGAGTCGATCGGGACAGGACCGTCACCCCTCCACTTT.

This sequence joins TRBV11-2 and TRBJ2-1; tentatively, D is TRBD1 (5 bases). Looked up from germline, CDR1 is SGHAT and CDR2 is FQNNGV. The V end lost 1 base, the J end lost 9 bases, and 10 bases lay between the germline ends. CDR3 length: 13 residues. The CDR3 spells CASSLVQGAEQFF. Here the CDR3 DNA reads TGTGCCAGCAGCTTAGTTCAAGGGGCTGAGCAGTTCTTC.

This chain uses TRBV18 with TRBJ1-2; 8 positions match TRBD1. In germline, CDR1 is KGHSH, CDR2 LQKENI. V trimming: 2 bases; J trimming: 2 bases; junction bases outside the gene matches: 7. The CDR3 runs to 16 residues. CDR3 amino acids: CASSPVGQGANYGYTF. The CDR3 DNA reads TGTGCCAGCTCACCAGTGGGTCAGGGGGCGAACTATGGCTACACCTTC. Complete variable domain (other parts from reference TRBV18 and TRBJ1-2): NAGVMQNPRHLVRRRGQEARLRCSPMKGHSHVYWYRQLPEEGLKFMVYLQKENIIDESGMPKERFSAEFPKEGPSILRIQQVVRGDSAAYFCASSPVGQGANYGYTFGSGTRLTVV.

The rearrangement links TRBV20-1 to TRBJ1-2, with D perhaps TRBD1 (6 bases). The CDR3 extends over 11 amino acids. The germline CDR1 and CDR2 sequences are DFQATT and SNEGSKA (reference sequence). Trimming shortened V by 6 bases and J by 7 bases, and 12 bases separated the two germline ends. The CDR3 nucleotides read TGCAGTGCAGGGGGGGTTTTTGGCTACACCTTC. Its protein product is CSAGGVFGYTF.

The chain combines TRBV9 with TRBJ2-2; tentatively, D is TRBD2 (6 bases). CDR3 length: 16 residues. The V end was cut by 2 bases, the J end by 5 bases, with 16 bases between. Looked up from germline, CDR1 is SGDLS and CDR2 is YYNGEE. Here the CDR3 reads CASSVFSGPVTGELFF. The DNA for the CDR3 is TGTGCCAGCAGCGTGTTTAGCGGTCCAGTGACCGGGGAGCTGTTTTTT.

The chain links TRBV2 to TRBJ2-7; TRBD1 aligns across 7 bases. CDR3 length: 14 amino acids. The germline CDR1 and CDR2 sequences are SNHLY and FYNNEI. The V gene end was trimmed by 5 bases and the J gene end by 3 bases; junction bases not matched to a gene: 7. CDR3 nucleotide sequence: TGTGCCAGCAGTTACCCGGGACAGAACTACGAGCAGTACTTC. Protein sequence: CASSYPGQNYEQYF. Complete variable domain (other parts from reference TRBV2 and TRBJ2-7): EPEVTQTPSHQVTQMGQEVILRCVPISNHLYFYWYRQILGQKVEFLVSFYNNEISEKSEIFDDQFSVERPDGSNFTLKIRSTKLEDSAMYFCASSYPGQNYEQYFGPGTRLTVT.

J is TRBJ1-1 and V is TRBV10-3; 9 bases agree with TRBD1. CDR1 ENHRY and CDR2 SYGVKD come from the germline V gene. This CDR3 is 14 amino acids long. V lost 5 bases to trimming and J lost 6 bases; unmatched junction nucleotides: 7. The CDR3 region has the DNA TGTGCCATCAGTCCTGGGGACAGGGTCGCTGAAGCTTTCTTT. It codes for CAISPGDRVAEAFF.

This clone was detected only once. The rearrangement links TRBV10-2 to TRBJ2-3; maybe TRBD2 (6 bases). The CDR3 extends over 16 amino acids. V gave up 3 bases and J gave up 0 bases, with 13 bases separating them. From germline, CDR1 is WSHSY and CDR2 SAAADI. Written as DNA, the CDR3 is TGCGCCAGCAGTGACCCCCCCGGGAGAAGCACAGATACGCAGTATTTT. It translates to CASSDPPGRSTDTQYF.

This chain uses TRBV7-2 with TRBJ2-1; TRBD2 agrees at 11 bases. CDR1 and CDR2 from the germline V gene are SGHTA and FQGNSA. This CDR3 contains 17 residues. V shed 1 base, J shed 9 bases, and the junction held 11 bases outside the gene matches. CDR3 bases: TGTGCCAGCAGCTTAGATCCCCATAGCGGGGGGGCCGGTGAGCAGTTCTTC. Translating it yields CASSLDPHSGGAGEQFF.

The chain is built from TRBV10-3 and TRBJ1-6, with a weak D call TRBD1 (6 bases). The CDR3 sequence is 14 residues long. CDR1 is ENHRY and CDR2 is SYGVKD in the germline V gene. With 3 bases removed from V and 6 bases from J, the gap between germline ends came to 9 bases. The CDR3 protein is CAISEGTPNSPLHF. Written as DNA, the CDR3 is TGTGCCATCAGTGAAGGGACACCTAATTCACCCCTCCACTTT.

The rearrangement links TRBV19 to TRBJ1-5, with 9 bases matching TRBD1. The CDR3 totals 13 residues. The V segment lost 7 bases and the J segment 5 bases; nucleotides outside the gene matches: 3. Germline-derived CDR1 and CDR2 are LNHDA and SQIVND (reference sequence). CDR3 sequence (DNA): TGTGCCAGTAAGGACAGGGGTGATCAGCCCCAGCATTTT. This gives the protein CASKDRGDQPQHF.